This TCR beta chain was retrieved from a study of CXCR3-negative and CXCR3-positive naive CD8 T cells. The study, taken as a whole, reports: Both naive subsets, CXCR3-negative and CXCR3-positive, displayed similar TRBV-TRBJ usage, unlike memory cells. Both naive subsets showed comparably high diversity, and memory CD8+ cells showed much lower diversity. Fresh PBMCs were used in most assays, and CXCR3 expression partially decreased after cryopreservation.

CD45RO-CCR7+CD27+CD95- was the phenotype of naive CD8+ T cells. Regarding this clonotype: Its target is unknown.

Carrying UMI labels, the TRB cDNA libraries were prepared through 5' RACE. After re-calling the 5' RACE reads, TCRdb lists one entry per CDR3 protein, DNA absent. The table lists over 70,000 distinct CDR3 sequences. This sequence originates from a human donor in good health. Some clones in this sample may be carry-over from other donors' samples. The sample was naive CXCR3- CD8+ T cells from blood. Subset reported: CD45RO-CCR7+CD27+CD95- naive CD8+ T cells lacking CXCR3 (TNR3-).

The CDR3 reads CASSEGGLYNEQFF. The chain carries TRBV11-3 and TRBJ2-1; TCRdb's D gene call, TRBD1, goes unchecked for lack of DNA. The length of the CDR3 is 14 residues. CDR1 and CDR2 from the germline V gene are SGHNT and YENEEA.